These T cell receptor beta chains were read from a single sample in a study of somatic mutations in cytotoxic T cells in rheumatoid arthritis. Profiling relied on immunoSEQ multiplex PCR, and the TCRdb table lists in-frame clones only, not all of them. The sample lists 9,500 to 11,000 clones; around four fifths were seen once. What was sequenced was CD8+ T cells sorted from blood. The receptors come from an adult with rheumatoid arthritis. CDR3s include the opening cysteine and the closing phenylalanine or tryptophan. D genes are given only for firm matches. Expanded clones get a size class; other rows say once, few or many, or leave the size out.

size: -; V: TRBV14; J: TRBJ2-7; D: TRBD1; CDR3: CASSPKGQGALGQYF; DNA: TGTGCCAGCAGCCCTAAAGGACAGGGAGCCCTCGGGCAGTACTTC
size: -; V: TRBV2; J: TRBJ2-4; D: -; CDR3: CATHGEGNIQYF; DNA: TGTGCCACCCACGGCGAGGGGAACATTCAGTACTTC
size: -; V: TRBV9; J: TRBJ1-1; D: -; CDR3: CASSVEGDAGEAFF; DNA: TGTGCCAGCAGCGTAGAAGGGGACGCCGGTGAAGCTTTCTTT
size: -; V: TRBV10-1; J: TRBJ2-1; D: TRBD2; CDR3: CASRAGTKGEQFF; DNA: TGCGCCAGCAGAGCCGGGACTAAGGGTGAGCAGTTCTTC
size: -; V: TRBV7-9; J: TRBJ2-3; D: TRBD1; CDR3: CASSRLRQGTDTQYF; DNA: TGTGCCAGCAGCCGACTTCGACAGGGGACAGATACGCAGTATTTT
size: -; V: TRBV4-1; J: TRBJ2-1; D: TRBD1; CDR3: CASSHPGTENNEQFF; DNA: TGCGCCAGCAGCCACCCAGGGACAGAGAACAATGAGCAGTTCTTC
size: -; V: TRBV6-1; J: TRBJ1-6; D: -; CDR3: CASSEMAGINSPLHF; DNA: TGTGCCAGCAGTGAAATGGCAGGAATTAATTCACCCCTCCACTTT
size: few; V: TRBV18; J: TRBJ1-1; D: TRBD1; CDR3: CASSLRTGVDTEAFF; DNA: TGTGCCAGCTCACTACGGACAGGGGTGGACACTGAAGCTTTCTTT
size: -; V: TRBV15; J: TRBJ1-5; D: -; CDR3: CATSRDPRLTENQPQHF; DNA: TGTGCCACCAGCAGAGATCCAAGGCTGACAGAAAATCAGCCCCAGCATTTT
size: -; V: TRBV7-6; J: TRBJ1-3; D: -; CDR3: CASSLDGSGNTIYF; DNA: TGTGCCAGCAGCTTGGACGGCTCTGGAAACACCATATATTTT
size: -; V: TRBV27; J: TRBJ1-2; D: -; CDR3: CASSFGQYYGYTF; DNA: TGTGCCAGCAGTTTTGGGCAGTACTATGGCTACACCTTC
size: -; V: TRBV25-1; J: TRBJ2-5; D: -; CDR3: CASSEGTGTQETQYF; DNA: TGTGCCAGCAGTGAGGGGACCGGGACACAAGAGACCCAGTACTTC
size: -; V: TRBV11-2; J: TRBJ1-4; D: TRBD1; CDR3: CASSFQGALANEKLFF; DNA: TGTGCCAGCAGCTTTCAGGGGGCGTTGGCTAATGAAAAACTGTTTTTT
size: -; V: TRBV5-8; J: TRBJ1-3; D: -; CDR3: CASSLSWSSPGNTIYF; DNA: TGTGCCAGCAGCTTGTCGTGGAGTTCTCCTGGAAACACCATATATTTT
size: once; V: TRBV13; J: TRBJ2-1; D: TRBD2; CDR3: CASSPIGLAANEQFF; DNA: TGTGCCAGCAGCCCGATTGGACTAGCGGCGAATGAGCAGTTCTTC
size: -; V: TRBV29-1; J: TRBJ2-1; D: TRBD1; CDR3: CSVPSRDRVNEQFF; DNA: TGCAGCGTGCCCTCCCGGGACAGAGTCAATGAGCAGTTCTTC
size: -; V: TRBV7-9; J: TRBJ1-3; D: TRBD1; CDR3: CASSWTGVDTIYF; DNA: TGTGCCAGCAGCTGGACAGGGGTCGACACCATATATTTT
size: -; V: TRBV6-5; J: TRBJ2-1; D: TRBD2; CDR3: CASSLAGDRGEQFF; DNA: TGTGCCAGCAGTTTAGCGGGAGATCGGGGTGAGCAGTTCTTC
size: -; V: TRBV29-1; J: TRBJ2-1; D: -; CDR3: CSVWGNSYNEQFF; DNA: TGCAGCGTTTGGGGAAACTCCTACAATGAGCAGTTCTTC
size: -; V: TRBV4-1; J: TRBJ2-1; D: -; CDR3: CASNRARTENYNEQFF; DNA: TGCGCCAGCAACCGAGCAAGGACAGAGAACTACAATGAGCAGTTCTTC
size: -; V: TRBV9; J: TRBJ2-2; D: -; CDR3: CASTNREGELFF; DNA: TGTGCCAGCACGAACCGAGAAGGGGAGCTGTTTTTT
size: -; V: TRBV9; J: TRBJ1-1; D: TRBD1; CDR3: CASSVALSPTGADTEAFF; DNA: TGTGCCAGCAGCGTAGCTTTGTCCCCAACAGGGGCGGACACTGAAGCTTTCTTT
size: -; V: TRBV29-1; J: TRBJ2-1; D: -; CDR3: CSVELTYTEEGEQFF; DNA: TGCAGCGTTGAACTGACTTACACGGAGGAGGGTGAGCAGTTCTTC
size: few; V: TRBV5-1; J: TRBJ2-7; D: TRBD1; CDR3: CASSASGTGRYEQYF; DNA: TGCGCCAGCAGCGCCTCCGGGACAGGGCGATACGAGCAGTACTTC
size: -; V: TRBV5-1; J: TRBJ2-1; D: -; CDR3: CASSLGTHHSYNEQFF; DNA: TGCGCCAGCAGCTTGGGGACGCACCACTCCTACAATGAGCAGTTCTTC
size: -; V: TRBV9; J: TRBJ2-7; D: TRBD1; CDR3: CASSDSGTGINEQYF; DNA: TGTGCCAGCAGCGACTCCGGGACAGGGATCAACGAGCAGTACTTC
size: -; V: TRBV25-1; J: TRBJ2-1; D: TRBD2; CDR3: CASSEFAGGAGEQFF; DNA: TGTGCCAGCAGTGAATTTGCGGGAGGGGCAGGTGAGCAGTTCTTC
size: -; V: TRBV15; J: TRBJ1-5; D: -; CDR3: CATSRDLGSNQPQHF; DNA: TGTGCCACCAGCAGAGATTTAGGGAGCAATCAGCCCCAGCATTTT
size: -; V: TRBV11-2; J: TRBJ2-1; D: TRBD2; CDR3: CASSRTSGNTSPYNEQFF; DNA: TGTGCCAGCAGCCGGACTAGCGGGAACACCTCGCCCTACAATGAGCAGTTCTTC
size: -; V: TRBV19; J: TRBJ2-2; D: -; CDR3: CASSSRDSYTGELFF; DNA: TGTGCCAGTAGTTCACGGGACTCCTACACCGGGGAGCTGTTTTTT
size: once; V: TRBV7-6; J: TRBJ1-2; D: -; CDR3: CASSPSPRAGPDGYTF; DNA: TGTGCCAGCAGCCCATCCCCCAGGGCTGGGCCTGATGGCTACACCTTC
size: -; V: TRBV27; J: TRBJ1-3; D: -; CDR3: CASSSTGRGNTIYF; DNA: TGTGCCAGCAGTTCGACAGGAAGAGGAAACACCATATATTTT
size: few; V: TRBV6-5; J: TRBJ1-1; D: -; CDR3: CASSLVPVNTEAFF; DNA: TGTGCCAGCAGTCTGGTCCCGGTTAACACTGAAGCTTTCTTT
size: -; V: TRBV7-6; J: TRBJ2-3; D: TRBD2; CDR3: CASSLVIAGGRTDTQYF; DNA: TGTGCCAGCAGCTTAGTCATAGCGGGAGGCCGCACAGATACGCAGTATTTT
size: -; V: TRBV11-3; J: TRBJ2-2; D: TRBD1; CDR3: CASSMRPGQGLTGELFF; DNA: TGTGCCAGCAGCATGCGCCCGGGACAGGGGTTGACCGGGGAGCTGTTTTTT
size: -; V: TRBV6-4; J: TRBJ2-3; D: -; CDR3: CASSDSMPSDTQYF; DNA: TGTGCCAGCAGTGACTCGATGCCCTCAGATACGCAGTATTTT
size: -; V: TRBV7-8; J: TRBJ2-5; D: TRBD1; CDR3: CASSLSGGRETQYF; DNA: TGTGCCAGCAGCTTATCAGGGGGCCGGGAGACCCAGTACTTC
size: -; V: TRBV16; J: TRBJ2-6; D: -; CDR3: CASSPPTGANVLTF; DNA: TGTGCCAGCAGCCCCCCGACTGGGGCCAACGTCCTGACTTTC
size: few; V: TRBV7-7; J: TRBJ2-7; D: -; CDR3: CASSFTPYSYEQYF; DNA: TGTGCTAGCAGCTTCACACCCTACTCCTACGAGCAGTACTTC
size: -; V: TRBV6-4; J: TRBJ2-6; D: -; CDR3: CASSDATSSGANVLTF; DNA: TGTGCCAGCAGTGACGCCACTAGCTCTGGGGCCAACGTCCTGACTTTC
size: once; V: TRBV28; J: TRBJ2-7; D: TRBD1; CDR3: CASRTTGGWGGSSYEQYF; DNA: TGTGCCAGCAGAACGACAGGGGGTTGGGGCGGGAGCTCCTACGAGCAGTACTTC
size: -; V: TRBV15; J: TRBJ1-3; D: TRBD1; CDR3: CATSRDTGAGNTIYF; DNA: TGTGCCACCAGCAGAGATACAGGGGCCGGAAACACCATATATTTT
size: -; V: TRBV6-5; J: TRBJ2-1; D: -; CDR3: CASSRRLPPNNEQFF; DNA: TGTGCCAGCAGTAGGAGACTTCCTCCTAACAATGAGCAGTTCTTC